The sequence of this T cell receptor beta chain was determined in a study of post-analysis software for immune sequencing data. Notes on this clonotype: The antigen remains unidentified.

Broader study findings: Five TRBV segments, including TRBV5-6, TRBV5-1 and TRBV20-1, were more frequent in patients than controls. Controls had significantly higher normalized Chao1 diversity than multiple sclerosis patients. Clustering by F measure revealed strong co-clustering among samples prepared together in one batch.

Trimming took 7 bases from V and 7 from J; bases not matched to a gene: 4. The V gene's germline CDR1 is MNHNY and CDR2 SVGAGI (reference sequence). The CDR3 totals 12 residues. The library was made from cDNA and included unique molecular identifiers. Out of roughly 0.95 to 10 million T cells, about 510,000 cDNA molecules were generated. TCRdb re-derived calls from the PCR reads in MiXCR, one entry per CDR3 protein. This sample has 700,000 to 900,000 distinct CDR3 sequences, with 35% to 55% found just once. This sequence was found in a girl aged 10-17 years with multiple sclerosis. J is TRBJ2-4 and V is TRBV6-6, with TRBD1 matching over 7 bases. Material for sequencing was blood. CDR3 DNA: TGTGCCAGCACGGACAGGAGCAACATTCAGTACTTC. This codes for CASTDRSNIQYF.